These 19 T cell receptor beta chains share one sample of origin, sequenced in a study of beta chain features in type 1 diabetes. General study results and limits: People with Type 1 diabetes carried modestly yet significantly shorter TCRB CDR3s in all four CD4+ subsets.

The isolated RNA, all of it, was reverse transcribed, so expressed TCRB transcripts were what got sequenced. Measured with immunoSEQ multiplex PCR; TCRdb has only the in-frame clones, and not every one. The sample contains roughly 400,000 clones, around 9.6% of which appear only once. Antigens of these TCRs are unknown. Sequencing input: central memory CD4+ T cells from blood. The receptors here all came from a man under 40 with type 1 diabetes.

In this sample, this clone turned up a few times. The chain couples TRBV28 to TRBJ2-4, with 13 positions matching TRBD2. The germline CDR1 and CDR2 sequences are MDHEN and SYDVKM. V gave up 6 bases and J gave up 9 bases; unmatched junction bases: 5. There are 14 residues in the CDR3. CDR3 amino acids: CASRETSGRVIQYF. CDR3 nucleotide sequence: TGTGCCAGCAGGGAAACTAGCGGGAGGGTCATTCAGTACTTC. Together with reference TRBV28 and TRBJ2-4, the CDR3 gives the full variable domain: DVKVTQSSRYLVKRTGEKVFLECVQDMDHENMFWYRQDPGLGLRLIYFSYDVKMKEKGDIPEGYSVSREKKERFSLILESASTNQTSMYLCASRETSGRVIQYFGAGTRLSVL.

V usage is TRBV19 and J usage is TRBJ2-7, with TRBD2 identical over 11 bases. Germline V gene sequence: CDR1 LNHDA, CDR2 SQIVND (reference sequence). CDR3 size: 15 residues. The J segment lost 1 base and the V segment lost 3 bases, leaving 2 bases of the junction unmatched. CDR3 amino acids: CASSIGLAGSYEQYF. The CDR3 DNA reads TGTGCCAGTAGTATTGGACTAGCGGGTTCCTACGAGCAGTACTTC.

J is TRBJ1-3 and V is TRBV18; D remains unclear. Between the trimmed V and J ends, which lost 8 bases and 0 bases, there was a span of 11 bases. The CDR3 totals 14 residues. Germline V gene sequence: CDR1 KGHSH, CDR2 LQKENI. The CDR3 DNA sequence: TGTGCCAGCCATCCGGGGTACTCTGGAAACACCATATATTTT. Its translation: CASHPGYSGNTIYF.

The chain recombines TRBV11-2 with TRBJ2-7; 8 bases align to TRBD2. This CDR3 contains 15 residues. Per germline, CDR1 SGHAT and CDR2 FQNNGV. With 5 bases clipped from V and 3 bases from J, the junction kept 9 bases outside the gene matches. The CDR3 sequence is CASSPKTGTSYEQYF. CDR3 coding DNA: TGTGCCAGCAGCCCCAAAACCGGGACTAGCTACGAGCAGTACTTC.

In its sample, this clone was seen a few times. The chain uses TRBV7-2 and TRBJ2-2, with 8 positions matching TRBD2. Looked up from germline, CDR1 is SGHTA and CDR2 is FQGNSA. V was pared by 5 bases and J by 6 bases, with 11 bases of the junction left unmatched. This CDR3 is built from 16 residues. CDR3 nucleotide sequence: TGTGCCAGCAGCCTACTCATCGGGAGGGCGGCCGGGGAGCTGTTTTTT. It translates to CASSLLIGRAAGELFF.

With respect to this clone: The CDR3 ends on some other residue instead of the conserved phenylalanine or tryptophan, so this is likely a read error. The chain recombines TRBV7-2 with TRBJ2-7; D unresolved. Germline V CDR1 and CDR2: SGHTA, FQGNSA. The CDR3 length is 11 residues. Trimming removed 4 bases from V and 3 bases from J, with 4 bases in between. The CDR3 sequence: CASSSHYEQYL. DNA for the CDR3: TGTGCCAGCAGCTCTCACTACGAGCAGTACCTC.

This clone was seen a few times. The chain employs TRBV7-9 and TRBJ2-1, with D hard to call. The germline gives CDR1 SEHNR, CDR2 FQNEAQ (reference sequence). The CDR3 consists of 15 residues. The V end lost 2 bases, the J end lost 2 bases, and 10 bases lay between the germline ends. The CDR3: CASSLRALTYNEQFF. As DNA, the CDR3 is TGTGCCAGCAGCTTACGCGCTCTGACCTACAATGAGCAGTTCTTC.

The chain has TRBV5-1 and TRBJ2-2; D might be TRBD2 (5 bases). Germline lookup yields CDR1 SGHRS and CDR2 YFSETQ. This CDR3 contains 14 residues. The germline V and J ends were trimmed by 1 base and 5 bases, with 9 bases remaining between them. The DNA for the CDR3 is TGCGCCAGCAGCTTGAATGAGGGAACCGGGGAGCTGTTTTTT. It translates to CASSLNEGTGELFF.

This clone was seen a handful of times. The chain links TRBV5-1 to TRBJ2-2; D unresolved. V lost 1 base and J 5 bases, leaving 12 bases between the germline ends. The CDR3 runs 15 residues. Looked up from germline, CDR1 is SGHRS and CDR2 is YFSETQ. The CDR3 protein is CASSLFLTLTGELFF. CDR3 nucleotide sequence: TGCGCCAGCAGCTTGTTTTTAACGCTTACCGGGGAGCTGTTTTTT.

This clone was seen a handful of times. The same CDR3 can be traced to other DNA sequences in this sample. The chain has TRBV30 and TRBJ1-1, with D possibly being TRBD1 (5 bases). V shed 4 bases and J shed 6 bases, with 18 bases lying between them. CDR1 and CDR2 (germline): GTSNPN, SVGIG (reference sequence). This CDR3 has 14 amino acids. The CDR3 loop is CAWKRASLGAEAFF. The DNA of the CDR3 is TGTGCCTGGAAACGGGCAAGCCTAGGGGCTGAAGCTTTCTTT.

J is TRBJ2-7 and V is TRBV11-2; possibly TRBD1 for D (6 bases). In germline, CDR1 is SGHAT, CDR2 FQNNGV. The CDR3 is 15 residues long. Trimming took off 2 bases at V and 4 bases at J, with 15 bases between the two ends. The CDR3 region is CASSLTGSDRYEQYF. In DNA form, the CDR3 reads TGTGCCAGCAGCTTAACAGGGAGTGATCGGTACGAGCAGTACTTC.

This rearrangement joins TRBV11-2 to TRBJ2-1; the match to TRBD2 covers 7 bases. Losses at the gene ends were 5 bases for V and 8 bases for J; bases not matched to a gene: 12. Germline CDR1 and CDR2: SGHAT and FQNNGV. CDR3 length equals 15 residues. The CDR3 DNA reads TGTGCCAGCAGCCTCACGAGGGAGGGCCGGTATGAGCAGTTCTTC. Its translation is CASSLTREGRYEQFF. Full variable domain (remainder filled in from reference TRBV11-2 and TRBJ2-1): EAGVAQSPRYKIIEKRQSVAFWCNPISGHATLYWYQQILGQGPKLLIQFQNNGVVDDSQLPKDRFSAERLKGVDSTLKIQPAKLEDSAVYLCASSLTREGRYEQFFGPGTRLTVL.

This clone turned up a few times. This chain uses TRBV2 with TRBJ2-6, with TRBD1 matching 9 bases. The germline CDR1 and CDR2 sequences are SNHLY and FYNNEI. J gave up 1 base and V 11 bases, and 9 bases lay outside the gene matches. The CDR3 has 16 amino acids. CDR3 sequence: CAGDGQGLSGANVLTF. CDR3 nucleotides: TGTGCCGGTGACGGACAGGGGCTTTCTGGGGCCAACGTCCTGACTTTC.

In its sample, this clone was seen a few times. The chain carries TRBV5-1 and TRBJ2-3; D is uncertain. This CDR3 has 16 residues. Trimming left V 0 bases short and J 4 bases short, with 15 bases between. The germline CDR1 and CDR2 sequences are SGHRS and YFSETQ. The CDR3 nucleotides are TGCGCCAGCAGCTTGGAAGTCTTTGCGGTCCCAGATACGCAGTATTTT. Encoded protein: CASSLEVFAVPDTQYF.

This clone was counted only a few times. The rearrangement uses TRBV11-3 and TRBJ2-6; D might be TRBD1 (6 bases). Germline assignment: CDR1 SGHNT and CDR2 YENEEA. The CDR3 is 16 residues long. The V gene lost 5 bases and the J gene lost 1 base, with 12 bases spanning the gap. CDR3 loop: CASSPGRGSGANVLTF. The CDR3 DNA is TGTGCCAGCAGCCCGGGAAGGGGGTCTGGGGCCAACGTCCTGACTTTC.

The V gene is TRBV2, the J gene TRBJ1-5; the D gene is possibly TRBD1 (5 bases). The CDR3 extends over 15 amino acids. V was pared by 3 bases and J by 7 bases, with 16 bases between. The germline gives CDR1 SNHLY, CDR2 FYNNEI. The CDR3: CASSEGGRDGQPQHF. CDR3 DNA sequence: TGTGCCAGCAGTGAGGGAGGCAGGGATGGGCAGCCCCAGCATTTT.

This clone has more than one count but fewer than ten. CDR3 sequence: CASSATGAGWNEQFF. The CDR3 coding sequence is TGTGCCAGCAGTGCGACAGGGGCCGGGTGGAATGAGCAGTTCTTC. The rearrangement uses TRBV6-1 and TRBJ2-1; the match to TRBD1 covers 8 bases. Germline trimming cut 4 bases from V and 7 bases from J; bases unmatched to any gene: 9. This CDR3 is built from 15 residues. Looked up from germline, CDR1 is MNHNS and CDR2 is SASEGT.

This clone was seen more than once but under ten times. The chain has TRBV7-8 and TRBJ2-5; D unresolved. The DNA end is more similar to TRBJ2-7, so the J call may be wrong. Germline assignment: CDR1 SGHVS and CDR2 FQNEAQ. The CDR3 contains 13 residues. The CDR3 spells CASSLARSYEQYF. The CDR3 DNA follows: TGTGCCAGCAGCTTAGCGAGGTCCTACGAGCAGTACTTC.

This clone was seen more than once but under ten times. The rearrangement uses TRBV5-1 and TRBJ1-1; D possibly corresponds to TRBD1 (6 bases). Trimming pared 0 bases from V and 4 bases from J, leaving 13 bases between. This CDR3 has 15 amino acids. Germline lookup yields CDR1 SGHRS and CDR2 YFSETQ. The CDR3, as DNA: TGCGCCAGCAGCTTGGCGTCAGGGGCTGGCACTGAAGCTTTCTTT. Translation gives CASSLASGAGTEAFF.